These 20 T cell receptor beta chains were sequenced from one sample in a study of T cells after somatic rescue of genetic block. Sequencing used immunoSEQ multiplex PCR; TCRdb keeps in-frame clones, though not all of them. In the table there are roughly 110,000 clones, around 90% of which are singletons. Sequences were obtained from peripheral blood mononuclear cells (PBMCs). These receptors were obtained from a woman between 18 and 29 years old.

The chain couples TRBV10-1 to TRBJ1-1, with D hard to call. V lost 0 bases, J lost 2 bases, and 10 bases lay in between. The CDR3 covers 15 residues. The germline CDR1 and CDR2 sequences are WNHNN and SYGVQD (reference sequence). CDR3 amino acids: CASSESLGVNTEAFF. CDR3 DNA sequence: TGCGCCAGCAGTGAGTCGCTTGGGGTTAACACTGAAGCTTTCTTT.

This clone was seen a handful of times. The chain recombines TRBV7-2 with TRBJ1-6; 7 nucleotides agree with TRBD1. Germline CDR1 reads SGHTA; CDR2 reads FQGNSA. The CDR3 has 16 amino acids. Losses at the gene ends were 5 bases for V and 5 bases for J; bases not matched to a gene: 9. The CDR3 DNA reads TGTGCCAGCAGCCTGTCGGACAGGCTGGATAATTCACCCCTCCACTTT. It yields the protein CASSLSDRLDNSPLHF.

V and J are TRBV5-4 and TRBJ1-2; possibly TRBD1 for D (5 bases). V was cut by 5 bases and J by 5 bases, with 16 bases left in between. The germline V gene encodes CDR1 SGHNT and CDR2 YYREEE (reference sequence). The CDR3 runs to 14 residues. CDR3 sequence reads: CASSLKGQSYGYTF. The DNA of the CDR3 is TGTGCCAGCAGTCTTAAGGGGCAATCTTATGGCTACACCTTC.

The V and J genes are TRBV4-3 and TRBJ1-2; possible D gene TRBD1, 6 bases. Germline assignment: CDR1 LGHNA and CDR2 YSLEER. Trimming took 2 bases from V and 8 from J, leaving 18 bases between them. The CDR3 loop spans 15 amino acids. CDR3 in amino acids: CASSQSAWGHLGYTF. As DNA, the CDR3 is TGCGCCAGCAGCCAATCCGCCTGGGGACACCTCGGCTACACCTTC.

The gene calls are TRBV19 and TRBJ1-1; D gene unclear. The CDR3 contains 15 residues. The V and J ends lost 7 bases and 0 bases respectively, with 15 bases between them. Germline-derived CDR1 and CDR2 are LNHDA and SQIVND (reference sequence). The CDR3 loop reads CASKSGENMNTEAFF. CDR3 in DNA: TGTGCCAGTAAGAGCGGGGAAAATATGAACACTGAAGCTTTCTTT. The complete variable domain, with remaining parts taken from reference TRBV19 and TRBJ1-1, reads DGGITQSPKYLFRKEGQNVTLSCEQNLNHDAMYWYRQDPGQGLRLIYYSQIVNDFQKGDIAEGYSVSREKKESFPLTVTSAQKNPTAFYLCASKSGENMNTEAFFGQGTRLTVV.

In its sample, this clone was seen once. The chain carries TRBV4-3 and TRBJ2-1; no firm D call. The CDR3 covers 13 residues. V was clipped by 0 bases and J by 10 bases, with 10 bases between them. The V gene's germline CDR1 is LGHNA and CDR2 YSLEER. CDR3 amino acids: CASSQERRGEQFF. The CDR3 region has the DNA TGCGCCAGCAGCCAAGAAAGAAGAGGCGAGCAGTTCTTC.

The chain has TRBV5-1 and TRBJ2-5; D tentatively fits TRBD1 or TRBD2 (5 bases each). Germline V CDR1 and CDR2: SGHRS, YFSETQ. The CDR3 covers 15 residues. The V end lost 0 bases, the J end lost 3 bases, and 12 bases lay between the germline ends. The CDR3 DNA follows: TGCGCCAGCAGCTTGGGGTCTGGGACGGAAGAGACCCAGTACTTC. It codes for CASSLGSGTEETQYF.

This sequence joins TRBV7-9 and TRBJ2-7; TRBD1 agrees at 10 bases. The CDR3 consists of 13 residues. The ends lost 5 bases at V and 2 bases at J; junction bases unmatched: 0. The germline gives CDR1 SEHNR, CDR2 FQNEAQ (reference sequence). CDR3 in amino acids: CASSGQGAYEQYF. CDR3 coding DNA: TGTGCCAGCAGCGGACAGGGGGCCTACGAGCAGTACTTC.

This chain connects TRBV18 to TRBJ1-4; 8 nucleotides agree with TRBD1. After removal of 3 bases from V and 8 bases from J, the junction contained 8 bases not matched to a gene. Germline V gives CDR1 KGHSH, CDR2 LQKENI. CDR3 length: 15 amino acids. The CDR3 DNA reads TGTGCCAGCTCACCTCAGGGGGCTGATACGGAAAAACTGTTTTTT. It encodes CASSPQGADTEKLFF.

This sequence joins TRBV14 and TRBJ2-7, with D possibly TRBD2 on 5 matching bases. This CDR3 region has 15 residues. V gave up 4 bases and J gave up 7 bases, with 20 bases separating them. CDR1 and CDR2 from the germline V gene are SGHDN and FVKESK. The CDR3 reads CASSPLAEASGEQYF. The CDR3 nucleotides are TGTGCCAGCAGCCCCCTCGCGGAAGCTTCGGGGGAGCAGTACTTC.

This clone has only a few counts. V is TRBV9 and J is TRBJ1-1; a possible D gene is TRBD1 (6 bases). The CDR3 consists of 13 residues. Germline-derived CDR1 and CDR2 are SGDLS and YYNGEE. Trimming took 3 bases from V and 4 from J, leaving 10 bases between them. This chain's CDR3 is CASSDGTFTEAFF. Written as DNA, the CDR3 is TGTGCCAGCAGCGACGGGACATTCACTGAAGCTTTCTTT. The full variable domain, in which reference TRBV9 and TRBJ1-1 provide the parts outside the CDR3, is DSGVTQTPKHLITATGQRVTLRCSPRSGDLSVYWYQQSLDQGLQFLIQYYNGEERAKGNILERFSAQQFPDLHSELNLSSLELGDSALYFCASSDGTFTEAFFGQGTRLTVV.

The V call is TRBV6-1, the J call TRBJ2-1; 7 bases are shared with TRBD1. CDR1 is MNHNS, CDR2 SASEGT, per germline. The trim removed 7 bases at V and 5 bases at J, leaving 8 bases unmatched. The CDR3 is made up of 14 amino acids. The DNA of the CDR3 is TGTGCCAGCATTTTTGGGACAGACAACAATGAGCAGTTCTTC. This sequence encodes CASIFGTDNNEQFF.

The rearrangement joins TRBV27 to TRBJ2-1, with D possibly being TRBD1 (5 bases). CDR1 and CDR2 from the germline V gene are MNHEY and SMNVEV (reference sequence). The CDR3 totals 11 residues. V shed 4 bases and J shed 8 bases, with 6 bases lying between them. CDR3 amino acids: CASSWGHEQFF. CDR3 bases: TGTGCCAGCAGTTGGGGCCATGAGCAGTTCTTC.

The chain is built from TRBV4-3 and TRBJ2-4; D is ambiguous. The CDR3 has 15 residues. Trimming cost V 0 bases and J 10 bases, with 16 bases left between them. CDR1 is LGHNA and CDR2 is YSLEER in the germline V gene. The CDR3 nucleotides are TGCGCCAGCAGCCAAGATAGGGAATCGGCCGCAATTCAGTACTTC. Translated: CASSQDRESAAIQYF.

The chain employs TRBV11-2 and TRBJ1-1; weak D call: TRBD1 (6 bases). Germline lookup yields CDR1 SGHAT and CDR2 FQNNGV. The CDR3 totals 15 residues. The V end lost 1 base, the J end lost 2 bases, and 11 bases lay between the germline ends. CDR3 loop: CASSLGQQGNTEAFF. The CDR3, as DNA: TGTGCCAGCAGCTTAGGACAACAGGGAAACACTGAAGCTTTCTTT. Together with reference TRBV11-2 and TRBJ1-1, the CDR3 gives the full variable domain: EAGVAQSPRYKIIEKRQSVAFWCNPISGHATLYWYQQILGQGPKLLIQFQNNGVVDDSQLPKDRFSAERLKGVDSTLKIQPAKLEDSAVYLCASSLGQQGNTEAFFGQGTRLTVV.

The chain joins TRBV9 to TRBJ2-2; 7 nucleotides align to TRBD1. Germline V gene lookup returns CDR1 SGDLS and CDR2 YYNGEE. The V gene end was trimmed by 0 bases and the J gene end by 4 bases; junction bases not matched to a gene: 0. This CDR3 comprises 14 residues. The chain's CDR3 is CASSVGQGTGELFF. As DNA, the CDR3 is TGTGCCAGCAGCGTAGGACAGGGCACCGGGGAGCTGTTTTTT.

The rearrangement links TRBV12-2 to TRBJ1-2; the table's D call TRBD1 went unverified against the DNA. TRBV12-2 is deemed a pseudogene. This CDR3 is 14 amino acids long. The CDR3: CASRPGQANYGYTF. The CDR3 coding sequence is TGTGCAAGTCGACCGGGACAAGCTAACTATGGCTACACCTTC.

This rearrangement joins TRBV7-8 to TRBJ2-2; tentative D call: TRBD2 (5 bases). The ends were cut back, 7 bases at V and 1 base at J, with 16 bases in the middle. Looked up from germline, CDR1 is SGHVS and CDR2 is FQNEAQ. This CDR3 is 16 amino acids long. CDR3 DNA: TGTGCCAGCACCCTAGGGTTGCGGGTGAACACCGGGGAGCTGTTTTTT. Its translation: CASTLGLRVNTGELFF.

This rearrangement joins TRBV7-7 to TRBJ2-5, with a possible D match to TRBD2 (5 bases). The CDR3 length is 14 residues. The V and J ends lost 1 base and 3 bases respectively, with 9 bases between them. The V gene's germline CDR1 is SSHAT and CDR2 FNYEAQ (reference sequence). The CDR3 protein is CASSLGTGKETQYF. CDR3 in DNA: TGTGCCAGCAGCTTAGGGACGGGAAAAGAGACCCAGTACTTC.

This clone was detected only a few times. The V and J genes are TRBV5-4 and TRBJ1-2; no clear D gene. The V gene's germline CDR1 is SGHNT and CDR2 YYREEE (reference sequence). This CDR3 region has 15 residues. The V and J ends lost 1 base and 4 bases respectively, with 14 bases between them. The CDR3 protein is CASSLWAEFSYGYTF. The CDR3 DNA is TGTGCCAGCAGCTTGTGGGCAGAATTCAGCTATGGCTACACCTTC.